Each of the 25 T cell receptor beta chains below was sequenced from the same sample in a study of blood T cell repertoires in COVID-19. TCRdb's table, derived via immunoSEQ multiplex PCR, lists solely in-frame clones and lacks some. The data hold under 150,000 clones, with approximately 81% observed a single time. Sequencing was performed on peripheral blood. The receptors derive from a woman aged 60-75 years with active or convalescent COVID-19.

This rearrangement joins TRBV6-1 to TRBJ2-7; D is perhaps TRBD1 (6 bases). V was cut by 3 bases and J by 4 bases, with 16 bases left in between. CDR3 length: 15 residues. Per germline, CDR1 MNHNS and CDR2 SASEGT. This CDR3 is CASSEFGVGAYEQYF. CDR3 coding DNA: TGTGCCAGCAGTGAGTTCGGAGTGGGGGCATACGAGCAGTACTTC.

The chain links TRBV5-5 to TRBJ1-2; 7 bases align to TRBD1. Germline CDR1 SGHKS, CDR2 YYEKEE (reference sequence). V gave up 2 bases and J gave up 0 bases; unmatched junction bases: 4. The CDR3 is made up of 15 amino acids. CDR3: CASSFTGDANYGYTF. In nucleotides, the CDR3 is TGTGCCAGCAGCTTTACAGGGGACGCTAACTATGGCTACACCTTC.

This sequence joins TRBV5-1 and TRBJ1-1; 9 nucleotides agree with TRBD1. The germline V gene has CDR1 SGHRS and CDR2 YFSETQ. With V trimmed by 0 bases and J by 1 base, 4 bases remained unmatched. The CDR3 sequence is 16 residues long. The CDR3 coding sequence is TGCGCCAGCAGCTTGGGACCGGGACAGGGGAACACTGAAGCTTTCTTT. This codes for CASSLGPGQGNTEAFF. Full variable domain (missing parts from reference TRBV5-1 and TRBJ1-1): KAGVTQTPRYLIKTRGQQVTLSCSPISGHRSVSWYQQTPGQGLQFLFEYFSETQRNKGNFPGRFSGRQFSNSRSEMNVSTLELGDSALYLCASSLGPGQGNTEAFFGQGTRLTVV.

The rearrangement uses TRBV24-1 and TRBJ1-2; TRBD1 might be the D (5 bases). The CDR3 sequence is 14 residues long. V dropped 10 bases and J dropped 1 base, with 15 bases sitting between them. CDR1 and CDR2 from the germline V gene are KGHDR and SFDVKD. The CDR3 region has the DNA TGTGCCACAAGTTCACAGGCGATTAACTATGGCTACACCTTC. This encodes CATSSQAINYGYTF.

The V and J genes are TRBV28 and TRBJ1-5, with no clear D. Looked up from germline, CDR1 is MDHEN and CDR2 is SYDVKM. The CDR3 has 14 residues. V lost 5 bases to trimming and J lost 7 bases, with 15 bases between them. CDR3 in amino acids: CASSIQLPGQPQHF. The CDR3 DNA is TGTGCCAGCAGTATACAGCTCCCGGGGCAGCCCCAGCATTTT.

The J gene is TRBJ2-1, the V gene TRBV24-1; TRBD2 aligns across 10 bases. The V and J ends lost 6 bases and 0 bases, in that order; junction bases with no gene match: 7. The CDR3 extends over 17 amino acids. The germline gives CDR1 KGHDR, CDR2 SFDVKD. The CDR3 nucleotides are TGTGCCACCAGTCCAACTAGCGGGGTCAGCTCCTACAATGAGCAGTTCTTC. Amino acid sequence: CATSPTSGVSSYNEQFF.

This rearrangement joins TRBV28 to TRBJ1-2, with 7 bases aligning to TRBD1. The CDR3 consists of 15 residues. Germline lookup yields CDR1 MDHEN and CDR2 SYDVKM. The ends lost 6 bases at V and 4 bases at J; junction bases unmatched: 11. The DNA of the CDR3 is TGTGCCAGCAGGACCGCAGGGGGGAAGGCCTATGGCTACACCTTC. It is translated as CASRTAGGKAYGYTF.

The rearrangement uses TRBV10-1 and TRBJ2-3; TRBD2 agrees at 9 bases. There are 17 residues in the CDR3. CDR1 and CDR2 from the germline V gene are WNHNN and SYGVQD (reference sequence). J gave up 1 base and V 0 bases, and 5 bases lay outside the gene matches. CDR3: CASSESRSGGRTDTQYF. CDR3 bases: TGCGCCAGCAGTGAGTCGAGGAGCGGGGGGCGCACAGATACGCAGTATTTT.

This clone was counted once. The J gene is TRBJ2-3, the V gene TRBV11-1; 10 nucleotides match TRBD2. Germline assignment: CDR1 SGHAT and CDR2 FQDESV (reference sequence). This CDR3 contains 14 residues. V trimming: 3 bases; J trimming: 9 bases; junction bases outside the gene matches: 6. The CDR3 here is CASSLRLAGETQYF. The CDR3 DNA reads as TGTGCCAGCAGCTTGAGGCTAGCGGGAGAAACGCAGTATTTT.

The chain joins TRBV7-2 to TRBJ1-3; 7 bases map to TRBD1. CDR1 and CDR2 from the germline V gene are SGHTA and FQGNSA. Trimming removed 4 bases from V and 4 bases from J; junction bases left unmatched: 4. The CDR3 is made up of 14 amino acids. For the CDR3, the DNA is TGTGCCAGCAGCTGGGGGACAGTAGGAAACACCATATATTTT. As protein: CASSWGTVGNTIYF. Supplemented by reference TRBV7-2 and TRBJ1-3, the full variable domain reads GAGVSQSPSNKVTEKGKDVELRCDPISGHTALYWYRQSLGQGLEFLIYFQGNSAPDKSGLPSDRFSAERTGGSVSTLTIQRTQQEDSAVYLCASSWGTVGNTIYFGEGSWLTVV.

The rearrangement joins TRBV3-1 (or the pseudogene TRBV3-2) to TRBJ2-2, with a tentative D call TRBD1 (6 bases). The V gene's germline CDR1 is LGHDT and CDR2 YNNKEL (reference sequence). V was shortened by 4 bases and J by 3 bases, with 12 bases between the two germline ends. The CDR3 covers 15 residues. The CDR3 sequence is CASSPGQTDTGELFF. CDR3 in DNA: TGTGCCAGCAGCCCAGGACAGACGGACACCGGGGAGCTGTTTTTT.

J is TRBJ2-3 and V is TRBV6-6; 7 bases line up with TRBD1. V shed 6 bases and J 4 bases; nucleotides not matched to a gene: 10. The V gene's germline CDR1 is MNHNY and CDR2 SVGAGI (reference sequence). This CDR3 comprises 15 residues. Here the CDR3 DNA reads TGTGCCAGCAGCCCGACCCGACAGGGCCCAGATACGCAGTATTTT. As protein: CASSPTRQGPDTQYF.

V usage is TRBV24-1 and J usage is TRBJ2-4, with TRBD1 matching 10 bases. Losses at the gene ends were 3 bases for V and 8 bases for J; bases not matched to a gene: 3. This CDR3 has 14 amino acids. Germline V CDR1 and CDR2: KGHDR, SFDVKD. The CDR3 here is CATSDPDRGDIQYF. The CDR3, as DNA: TGTGCCACCAGTGATCCGGACAGGGGGGACATTCAGTACTTC.

V and J are TRBV24-1 and TRBJ2-1; the match to TRBD2 covers 9 bases. The ends lost 0 bases at V and 2 bases at J; junction bases unmatched: 4. The CDR3 has 17 amino acids. Germline assignment: CDR1 KGHDR and CDR2 SFDVKD. CDR3 DNA: TGTGCCACCAGTGATTTGAGGGCTAGCGGGACCTACAATGAGCAGTTCTTC. It translates to CATSDLRASGTYNEQFF.

In this sample, this clone turned up a few times. The chain recombines TRBV5-4 with TRBJ2-2; D possibly corresponds to TRBD2 (6 bases). The CDR3 is 16 amino acids. The V and J ends lost 4 bases and 4 bases respectively, with 17 bases between them. CDR1 is SGHNT, CDR2 YYREEE, per germline (reference sequence). The CDR3 here is CASSQIQRALTGELFF. The CDR3 region has the DNA TGTGCCAGCAGCCAGATCCAGCGGGCACTCACCGGGGAGCTGTTTTTT.

With regard to this clone: The same CDR3 can be traced to other DNA sequences in this sample. This chain connects TRBV10-3 to TRBJ1-1, with D tentatively TRBD1 (5 bases). Germline loops: CDR1 ENHRY, CDR2 SYGVKD. V lost 5 bases to trimming and J lost 2 bases, with 9 bases between them. The CDR3 covers 13 residues. The CDR3 protein is CAISRQGNTEAFF. In DNA form, the CDR3 reads TGTGCCATCAGTCGCCAGGGAAACACTGAAGCTTTCTTT.

The chain combines TRBV28 with TRBJ2-3, with D perhaps TRBD2 (7 bases). The ends were cut back, 8 bases at V and 2 bases at J, with 20 bases in the middle. Germline V gives CDR1 MDHEN, CDR2 SYDVKM. The CDR3 extends over 16 amino acids. CDR3 DNA: TGTGCCAGCGCGGGGGCGGGAGAGGAGGACACAGATACGCAGTATTTT. Translated, it gives CASAGAGEEDTDTQYF.

The chain links TRBV6-5 to TRBJ1-5; D unclear. The CDR3 sequence is 13 residues long. Germline V gene lookup returns CDR1 MNHEY and CDR2 SVGAGI. The V and J ends lost 3 bases and 0 bases respectively, with 3 bases between them. As DNA, the CDR3 is TGTGCCAGCAGTTATAATAGCAATCAGCCCCAGCATTTT. Protein sequence: CASSYNSNQPQHF.

V is TRBV6-5 and J is TRBJ1-6, with 8 bases lining up with TRBD1. The CDR3 covers 13 residues. Unmatched junction bases numbered 8, after V lost 10 bases and J lost 9 bases. Germline V gene data show CDR1 as MNHEY and CDR2 as SVGAGI. Here the CDR3 DNA reads TGTGCCATCAAGGACAGGGAGAGTTCACCCCTCCACTTT. It yields the protein CAIKDRESSPLHF.

The chain couples TRBV5-1 to TRBJ2-1; a possible D gene is TRBD2 (5 bases). Germline lookup yields CDR1 SGHRS and CDR2 YFSETQ. Between the trimmed V and J ends, which lost 0 bases and 6 bases, there was a span of 10 bases. This CDR3 is 14 amino acids long. The CDR3 DNA sequence: TGCGCCAGCAGCTTGGAAACGGGGTTCAATGAGCAGTTCTTC. Translation: CASSLETGFNEQFF.

V is TRBV5-1 and J is TRBJ2-2; 9 nucleotides line up with TRBD2. Germline loops: CDR1 SGHRS, CDR2 YFSETQ. V lost 1 base to trimming and J lost 6 bases; unmatched junction nucleotides: 13. The CDR3 runs to 18 residues. The chain's CDR3 is CASSLNGGGGAGAGELFF. DNA for the CDR3: TGCGCCAGCAGCTTGAACGGCGGCGGGGGGGCCGGTGCCGGGGAGCTGTTTTTT.

The chain links TRBV5-1 to TRBJ1-2; TRBD1 might be the D (5 bases). Trimming shortened V by 2 bases and J by 6 bases, and 11 bases separated the two germline ends. Germline V gene sequence: CDR1 SGHRS, CDR2 YFSETQ. The CDR3 totals 13 residues. The CDR3 DNA is TGCGCCAGCAGCTTTGGTGGGGGGGATGGCTACACCTTC. Its protein product is CASSFGGGDGYTF.

This rearrangement joins TRBV5-4 to TRBJ1-1, with TRBD1 matching over 10 bases. V lost 1 base, J lost 2 bases, and 5 bases stayed unmatched. The CDR3 contains 16 residues. CDR1 SGHNT and CDR2 YYREEE come from the germline V gene (reference sequence). The CDR3 reads CASSLLGQGKNTEAFF. In nucleotides, the CDR3 is TGTGCCAGCAGCTTGTTGGGACAGGGGAAAAACACTGAAGCTTTCTTT.

V and J are TRBV10-3 and TRBJ1-1, with TRBD1 matching 7 bases. Looked up from germline, CDR1 is ENHRY and CDR2 is SYGVKD. V lost 0 bases, J lost 3 bases, and 7 bases stayed unmatched. The length of the CDR3 is 16 residues. Written as DNA, the CDR3 is TGTGCCATCAGTGAGTCGACGGAGGGGGCGTACACTGAAGCTTTCTTT. Translated: CAISESTEGAYTEAFF.

The rearrangement links TRBV6-5 to TRBJ1-2; the match to TRBD1 covers 7 bases. This CDR3 contains 16 residues. The V segment lost 0 bases and the J segment 7 bases; nucleotides outside the gene matches: 11. CDR1 is MNHEY, CDR2 SVGAGI, per germline. The CDR3 is CASSYSTGTRFRGYTF. In nucleotides, the CDR3 is TGTGCCAGCAGTTACTCGACAGGGACAAGGTTTCGTGGCTACACCTTC.